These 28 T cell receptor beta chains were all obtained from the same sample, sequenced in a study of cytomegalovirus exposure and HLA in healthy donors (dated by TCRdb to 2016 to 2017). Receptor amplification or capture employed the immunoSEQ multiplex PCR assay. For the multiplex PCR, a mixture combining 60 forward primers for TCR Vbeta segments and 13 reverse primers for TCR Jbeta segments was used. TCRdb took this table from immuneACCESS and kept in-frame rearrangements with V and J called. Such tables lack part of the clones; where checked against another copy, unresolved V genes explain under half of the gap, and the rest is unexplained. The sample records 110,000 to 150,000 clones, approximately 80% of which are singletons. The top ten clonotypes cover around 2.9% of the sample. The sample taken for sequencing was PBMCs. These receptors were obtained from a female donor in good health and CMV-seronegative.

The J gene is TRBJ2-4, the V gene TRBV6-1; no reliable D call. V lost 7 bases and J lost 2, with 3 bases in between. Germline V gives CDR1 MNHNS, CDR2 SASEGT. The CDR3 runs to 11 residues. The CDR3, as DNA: TGTGCCAGCACTTCCAAAAACATTCAGTACTTC. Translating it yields CASTSKNIQYF.

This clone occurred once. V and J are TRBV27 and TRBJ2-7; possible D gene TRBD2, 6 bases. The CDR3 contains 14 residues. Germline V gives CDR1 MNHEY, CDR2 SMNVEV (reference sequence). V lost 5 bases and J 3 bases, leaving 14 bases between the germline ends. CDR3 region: CASSRDFGGYEQYF. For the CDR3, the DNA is TGTGCCAGCAGTCGGGACTTCGGGGGCTACGAGCAGTACTTC.

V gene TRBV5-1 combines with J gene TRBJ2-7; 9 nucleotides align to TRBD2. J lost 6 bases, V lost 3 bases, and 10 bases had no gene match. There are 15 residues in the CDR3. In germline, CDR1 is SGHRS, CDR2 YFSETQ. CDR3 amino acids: CASSWKDSGSFEQYF. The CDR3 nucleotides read TGCGCCAGCAGCTGGAAGGATAGCGGGAGTTTCGAGCAGTACTTC. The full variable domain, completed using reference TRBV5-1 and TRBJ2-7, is KAGVTQTPRYLIKTRGQQVTLSCSPISGHRSVSWYQQTPGQGLQFLFEYFSETQRNKGNFPGRFSGRQFSNSRSEMNVSTLELGDSALYLCASSWKDSGSFEQYFGPGTRLTVT.

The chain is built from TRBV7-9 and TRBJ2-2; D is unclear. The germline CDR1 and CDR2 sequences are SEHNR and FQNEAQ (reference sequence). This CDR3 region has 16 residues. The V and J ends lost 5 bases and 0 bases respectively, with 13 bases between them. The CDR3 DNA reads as TGTGCCAGCAGCCTAGTCCTCAGGCCGAACACCGGGGAGCTGTTTTTT. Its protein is CASSLVLRPNTGELFF.

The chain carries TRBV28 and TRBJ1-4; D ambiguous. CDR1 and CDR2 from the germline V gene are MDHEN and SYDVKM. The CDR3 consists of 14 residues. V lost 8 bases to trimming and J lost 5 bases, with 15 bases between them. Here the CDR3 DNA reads TGTGCCAGCCGTCCGGGTGGAGGAAATGAAAAACTGTTTTTT. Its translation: CASRPGGGNEKLFF.

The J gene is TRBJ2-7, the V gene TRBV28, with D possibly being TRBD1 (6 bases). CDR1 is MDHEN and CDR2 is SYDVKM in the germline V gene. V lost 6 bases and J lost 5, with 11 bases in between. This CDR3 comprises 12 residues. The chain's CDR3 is CASRSGVHEQYF. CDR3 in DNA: TGTGCCAGCAGGTCAGGGGTTCACGAGCAGTACTTC.

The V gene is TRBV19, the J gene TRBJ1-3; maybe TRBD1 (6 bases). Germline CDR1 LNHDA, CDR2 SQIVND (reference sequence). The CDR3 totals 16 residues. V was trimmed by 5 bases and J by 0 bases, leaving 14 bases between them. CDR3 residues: CASSPWTVLSGNTIYF. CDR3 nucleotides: TGTGCCAGTAGTCCTTGGACAGTCCTCTCTGGAAACACCATATATTTT. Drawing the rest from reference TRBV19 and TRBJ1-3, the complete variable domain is DGGITQSPKYLFRKEGQNVTLSCEQNLNHDAMYWYRQDPGQGLRLIYYSQIVNDFQKGDIAEGYSVSREKKESFPLTVTSAQKNPTAFYLCASSPWTVLSGNTIYFGEGSWLTVV.

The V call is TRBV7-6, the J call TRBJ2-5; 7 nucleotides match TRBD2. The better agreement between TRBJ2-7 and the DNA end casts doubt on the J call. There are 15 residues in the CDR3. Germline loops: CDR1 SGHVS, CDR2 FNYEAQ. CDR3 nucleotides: TGTGCCAGCAGCCCCTTTGGGGGAGGGTGGTACGAGCAGTACTTC. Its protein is CASSPFGGGWYEQYF.

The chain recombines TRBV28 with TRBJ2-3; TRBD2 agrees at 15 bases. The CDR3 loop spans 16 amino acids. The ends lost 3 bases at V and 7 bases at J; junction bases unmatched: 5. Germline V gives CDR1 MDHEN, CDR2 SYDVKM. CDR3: CASSLGLAGGPNTQYF. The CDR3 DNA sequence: TGTGCCAGCAGTTTGGGACTAGCGGGAGGCCCCAATACGCAGTATTTT.

CDR3 sequence reads: CASSLVGTGGGEAFF. The CDR3 DNA follows: TGTGCCAGCAGCTTGGTCGGGACAGGGGGCGGTGAAGCTTTCTTT. V and J are TRBV5-4 and TRBJ1-1, with 12 bases matching TRBD1. The CDR3 runs to 15 residues. Germline loops: CDR1 SGHNT, CDR2 YYREEE (reference sequence). The V segment lost 0 bases and the J segment 7 bases; nucleotides outside the gene matches: 4. Based on the CDR3 plus reference TRBV5-4 and TRBJ1-1, the full variable domain is ETGVTQSPTHLIKTRGQQVTLRCSSQSGHNTVSWYQQALGQGPQFIFQYYREEENGRGNFPPRFSGLQFPNYSSELNVNALELDDSALYLCASSLVGTGGGEAFFGQGTRLTVV.

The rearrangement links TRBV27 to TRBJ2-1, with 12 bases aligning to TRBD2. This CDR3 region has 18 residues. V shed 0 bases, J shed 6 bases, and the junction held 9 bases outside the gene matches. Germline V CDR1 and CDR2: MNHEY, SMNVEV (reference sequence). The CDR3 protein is CASSLSVSSGRAPNEQFF. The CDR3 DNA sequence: TGTGCCAGCAGTTTATCTGTGTCTAGCGGGAGGGCACCCAATGAGCAGTTCTTC.

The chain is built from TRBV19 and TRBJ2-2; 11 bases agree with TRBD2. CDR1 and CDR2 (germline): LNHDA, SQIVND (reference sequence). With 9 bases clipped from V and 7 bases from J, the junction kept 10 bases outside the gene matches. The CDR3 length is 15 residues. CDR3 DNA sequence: TGTGCCAGCCGTCTGCTAGCGGGGGGAATCGGGGAGCTGTTTTTT. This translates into CASRLLAGGIGELFF.

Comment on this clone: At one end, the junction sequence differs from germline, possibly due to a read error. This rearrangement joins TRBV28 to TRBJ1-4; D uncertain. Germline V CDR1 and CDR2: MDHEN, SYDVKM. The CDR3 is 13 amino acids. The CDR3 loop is CASTLGRAEKLFF. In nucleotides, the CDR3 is TGTGCCAGCACTTTAGGGAGGGCTGAAAAACTGTTTTTT.

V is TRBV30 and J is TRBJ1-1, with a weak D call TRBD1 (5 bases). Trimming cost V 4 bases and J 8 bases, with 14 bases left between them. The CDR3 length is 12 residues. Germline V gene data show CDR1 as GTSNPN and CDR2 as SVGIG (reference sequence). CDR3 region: CAWTLRGGEAFF. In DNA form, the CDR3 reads TGTGCCTGGACCCTAAGGGGAGGCGAAGCTTTCTTT.

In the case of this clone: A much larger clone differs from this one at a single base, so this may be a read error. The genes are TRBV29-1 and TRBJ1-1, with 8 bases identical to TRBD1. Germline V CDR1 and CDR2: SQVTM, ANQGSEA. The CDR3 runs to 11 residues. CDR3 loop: CGTGMNPEAFF. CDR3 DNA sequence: TGCGGGACAGGTATGAACCCTGAAGCTTTCTTT.

The CDR3 DNA follows: TGTGCCAGCAGTTCCCCTCGGGGGGCCTCCTACAATGAGCAGTTCTTC. This gives the protein CASSSPRGASYNEQFF. The rearrangement links TRBV27 to TRBJ2-1; D is possibly TRBD2 (7 bases). Per the germline V gene, CDR1 is MNHEY and CDR2 is SMNVEV (reference sequence). The CDR3 loop spans 16 amino acids. Trimming stripped 4 bases from V and 0 bases from J, with 13 bases between.

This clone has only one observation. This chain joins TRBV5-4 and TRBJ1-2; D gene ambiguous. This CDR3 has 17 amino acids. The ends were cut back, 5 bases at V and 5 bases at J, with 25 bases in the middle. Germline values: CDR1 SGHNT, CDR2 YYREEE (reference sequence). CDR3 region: CASSMGSPGSIEYGYTF. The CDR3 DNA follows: TGTGCCAGCAGTATGGGGAGTCCGGGGTCCATCGAATATGGCTACACCTTC.

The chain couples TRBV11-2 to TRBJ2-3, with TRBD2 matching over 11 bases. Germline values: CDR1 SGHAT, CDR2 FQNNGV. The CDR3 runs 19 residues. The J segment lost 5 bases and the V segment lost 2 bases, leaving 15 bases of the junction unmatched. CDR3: CASSLFPGVSGGDRDTQYF. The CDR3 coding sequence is TGTGCCAGCAGCTTATTTCCGGGGGTTAGCGGGGGGGACCGAGATACGCAGTATTTT.

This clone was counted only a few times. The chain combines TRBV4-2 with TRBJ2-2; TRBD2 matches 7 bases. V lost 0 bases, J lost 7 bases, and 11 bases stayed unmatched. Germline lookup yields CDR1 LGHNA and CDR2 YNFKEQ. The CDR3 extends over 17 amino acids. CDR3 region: CASSQDNMGGRGGELFF. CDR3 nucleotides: TGTGCCAGCAGCCAAGATAATATGGGGGGGAGGGGCGGGGAGCTGTTTTTT.

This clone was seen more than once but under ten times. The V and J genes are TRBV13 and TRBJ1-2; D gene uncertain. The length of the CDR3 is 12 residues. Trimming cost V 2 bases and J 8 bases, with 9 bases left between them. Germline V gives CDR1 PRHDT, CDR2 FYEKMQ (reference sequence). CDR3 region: CASSLRREGYTF. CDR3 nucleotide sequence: TGTGCCAGCAGCTTACGTAGGGAGGGCTACACCTTC.

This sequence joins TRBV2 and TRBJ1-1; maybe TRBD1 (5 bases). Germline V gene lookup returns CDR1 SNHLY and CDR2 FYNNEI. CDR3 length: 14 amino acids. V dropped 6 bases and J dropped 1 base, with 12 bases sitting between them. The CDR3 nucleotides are TGTGCCAGCAGCTTCACCGACAGGAACACTGAAGCTTTCTTT. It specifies CASSFTDRNTEAFF.

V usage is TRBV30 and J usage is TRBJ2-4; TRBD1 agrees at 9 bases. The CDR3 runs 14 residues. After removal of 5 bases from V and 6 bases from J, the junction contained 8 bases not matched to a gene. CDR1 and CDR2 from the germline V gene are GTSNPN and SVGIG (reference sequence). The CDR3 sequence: CAWAGQGQSNIQYF. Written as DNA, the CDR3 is TGTGCCTGGGCCGGACAGGGGCAATCAAACATTCAGTACTTC.

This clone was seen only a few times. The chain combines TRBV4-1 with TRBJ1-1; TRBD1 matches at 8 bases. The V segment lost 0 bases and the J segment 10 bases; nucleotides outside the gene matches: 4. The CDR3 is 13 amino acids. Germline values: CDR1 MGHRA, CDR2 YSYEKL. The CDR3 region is CASSQDTDRGAFF. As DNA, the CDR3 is TGCGCCAGCAGCCAAGATACCGACAGGGGAGCTTTCTTT.

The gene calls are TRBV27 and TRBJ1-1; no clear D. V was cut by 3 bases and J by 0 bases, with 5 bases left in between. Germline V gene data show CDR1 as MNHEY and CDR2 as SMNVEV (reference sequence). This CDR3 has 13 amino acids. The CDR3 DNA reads TGTGCCAGCAGTTTGTTAATGAACACTGAAGCTTTCTTT. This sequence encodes CASSLLMNTEAFF.

The CDR3 loop is CASSQRAMNTEAFF. The CDR3 DNA is TGTGCCAGCAGCCAACGAGCCATGAACACTGAAGCTTTCTTT. The rearrangement joins TRBV14 to TRBJ1-1, with no clear D. V was shortened by 2 bases and J by 0 bases, with 7 bases between the two germline ends. The CDR3 contains 14 residues. Germline CDR1 and CDR2: SGHDN and FVKESK.

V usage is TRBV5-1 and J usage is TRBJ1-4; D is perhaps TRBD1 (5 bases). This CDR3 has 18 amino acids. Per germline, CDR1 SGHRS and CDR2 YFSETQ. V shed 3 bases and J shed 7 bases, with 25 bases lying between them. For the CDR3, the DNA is TGCGCCAGCAGCTCGGGCAGCGTAATGGGACTGTCTACTGAAAAACTGTTTTTT. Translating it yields CASSSGSVMGLSTEKLFF.

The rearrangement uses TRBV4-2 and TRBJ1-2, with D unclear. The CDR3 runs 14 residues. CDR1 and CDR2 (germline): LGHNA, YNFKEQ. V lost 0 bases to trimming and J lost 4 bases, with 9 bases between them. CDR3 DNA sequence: TGTGCCAGCAGCCAAGATGGTAGTGTCTATGGCTACACCTTC. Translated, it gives CASSQDGSVYGYTF.

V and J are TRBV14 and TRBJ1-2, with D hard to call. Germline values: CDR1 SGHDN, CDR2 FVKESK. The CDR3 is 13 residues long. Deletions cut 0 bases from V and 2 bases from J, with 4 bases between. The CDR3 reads CASSQDINYGYTF. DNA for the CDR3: TGTGCCAGCAGCCAAGATATCAACTATGGCTACACCTTC.